The clone carrying this T cell receptor (beta chain) came up many times. Its antigen is still unknown. The data stem from a study of read filtering for tumor transcriptome and immune sequencing. Study-level points and caveats: Compared with RNA-seq, IR-seq gave much higher clonotype depth and reliability. In IR-seq, single-read clonotypes were about 80% of clonotypes but around 4% of reads. The CD138-negative fraction was mixed bone marrow immune cells, not pure T cells.

From around 0.4 ug of RNA, a library with molecular barcoded alpha/delta and beta/gamma adaptors was made. TCRdb reanalysed the reads using MiXCR and keeps one entry per CDR3 protein. The table shows approximately 61,000 distinct CDR3 sequences, with around 21% occurring only once. V lost 2 bases and J lost 7, with 9 bases in between. Per germline, CDR1 MNHNS and CDR2 SASEGT. There are 13 residues in the CDR3. Bone marrow was sampled from every patient at the time of active disease. The material sequenced was a population of CD138-negative cells sorted from bone marrow. V is TRBV6-1 and J is TRBJ1-5; D remains ambiguous. The receptor comes from a donor aged 40 or over with multiple myeloma. This chain's CDR3 is CASSEWGTQPQHF. The DNA of the CDR3 is TGTGCCAGCAGTGAATGGGGAACCCAGCCCCAGCATTTT.